The 32 T cell receptor beta chains below come from one sample, sequenced in a study of shared clonotypes between healthy human individuals. The protocol was immunoSEQ multiplex PCR, while the TCRdb copy is restricted to in-frame clones and leaves out a portion. The sample contains over a million clones, about 80% of which appear only once. The source material was memory CD4+ T cells from PBMCs. Subset given: CD45RA-negative fraction. These TCRs come from a man aged 18-30 years in good health. Some clones in this sample may be carry-over from other donors' samples.

The chain carries TRBV30 and TRBJ2-2, with D perhaps matching TRBD1 (6 bases). From germline, CDR1 is GTSNPN and CDR2 SVGIG (reference sequence). The CDR3 is made up of 15 amino acids. V dropped 0 bases and J dropped 4 bases, with 12 bases sitting between them. The chain's CDR3 is CAWSVQGEGTGELFF. The CDR3 region has the DNA TGTGCCTGGAGTGTACAGGGAGAGGGCACCGGGGAGCTGTTTTTT.

A few counts support this clone. The CDR3 bases are TGCGCCAGCAGTCGTATAGGGACAGGGTTCTATGGCTACACCTTC. Its protein is CASSRIGTGFYGYTF. The V and J genes are TRBV4-1 and TRBJ1-2; TRBD1 matches 9 bases. The CDR3 is 15 residues long. The junction had 9 bases not matched to a gene; V was cut back by 6 bases and J by 4 bases. Germline V lookup: CDR1 MGHRA, CDR2 YSYEKL.

The V call is TRBV19, the J call TRBJ2-1; the match to TRBD1 covers 10 bases. This CDR3 has 14 amino acids. V dropped 8 bases and J dropped 6; count of bases not matched to a gene: 7. The V gene's germline CDR1 is LNHDA and CDR2 SQIVND (reference sequence). CDR3 residues: CASGRQGASNEQFF. CDR3 sequence (DNA): TGTGCCAGTGGCAGACAGGGGGCATCCAATGAGCAGTTCTTC.

The gene calls are TRBV5-8 and TRBJ1-1; no definite D call. The CDR3 spans 15 residues. V lost 2 bases to trimming and J lost 2 bases, with 13 bases between them. Germline lookup yields CDR1 SGHTS and CDR2 YDEGEE. CDR3 loop: CASSLKRRFNTEAFF. Written as DNA, the CDR3 is TGTGCCAGCAGCTTAAAGAGACGGTTCAACACTGAAGCTTTCTTT.

The CDR3: CASSLVRLPNTEAFF. CDR3 bases: TGTGCCAGCAGCTTAGTGAGGCTGCCGAACACTGAAGCTTTCTTT. The V call is TRBV7-9, the J call TRBJ1-1, with no clear D. The CDR3 loop spans 15 amino acids. Looked up from germline, CDR1 is SEHNR and CDR2 is FQNEAQ (reference sequence). Deletions cut 1 base from V and 1 base from J, with 10 bases between.

The rearrangement links TRBV2 to TRBJ1-2; D might be TRBD1 (5 bases). Deletions cut 5 bases from V and 5 bases from J, with 12 bases between. CDR3 length: 13 residues. The germline CDR1 and CDR2 sequences are SNHLY and FYNNEI. For the CDR3, the DNA is TGTGCCAGCAGTAGGGGACGGCCGTATGGCTACACCTTC. Amino acids: CASSRGRPYGYTF.

A note on this clone: Other DNA sequences of this sample code for an identical CDR3. CDR3 loop: CASSQLDNTGELFF. In DNA, the CDR3 is TGCGCCAGCAGCCAACTAGACAACACCGGGGAGCTGTTTTTT. V usage is TRBV4-1 and J usage is TRBJ2-2; no definite D call. Germline CDR1 reads MGHRA; CDR2 reads YSYEKL. The V end was cut by 2 bases, the J end by 2 bases, with 6 bases between. The CDR3 consists of 14 residues.

The chain is built from TRBV11-2 and TRBJ1-5, with D hard to call. The CDR3 has 13 residues. CDR1 is SGHAT, CDR2 FQNNGV, per germline. V lost 1 base to trimming and J lost 6 bases, with 7 bases between them. This CDR3 reads CASSLGYGQPQHF. CDR3 sequence (DNA): TGTGCCAGCAGCTTAGGGTATGGTCAGCCCCAGCATTTT. Drawing the rest from reference TRBV11-2 and TRBJ1-5, the complete variable domain is EAGVAQSPRYKIIEKRQSVAFWCNPISGHATLYWYQQILGQGPKLLIQFQNNGVVDDSQLPKDRFSAERLKGVDSTLKIQPAKLEDSAVYLCASSLGYGQPQHFGDGTRLSIL.

The chain has TRBV10-3 and TRBJ2-3; TRBD2 agrees at 8 bases. Trimming removed 4 bases from V and 1 base from J; junction bases left unmatched: 4. This CDR3 has 15 amino acids. CDR1 and CDR2 from the germline V gene are ENHRY and SYGVKD. CDR3 residues: CAISGQAGGTDTQYF. As DNA, the CDR3 is TGTGCCATCAGTGGGCAAGCGGGGGGCACAGATACGCAGTATTTT.

Note on this clone: The same CDR3 also results from other DNA sequences found in this sample. This chain joins TRBV9 and TRBJ1-3; D unclear. Trimming removed 0 bases from V and 0 bases from J, with 7 bases in between. Germline-derived CDR1 and CDR2 are SGDLS and YYNGEE. This CDR3 spans 15 amino acids. The CDR3 reads CASSVEGFSGNTIYF. The CDR3 DNA is TGTGCCAGCAGCGTAGAAGGTTTCTCTGGAAACACCATATATTTT. The whole variable domain, remainder taken from reference TRBV9 and TRBJ1-3, is DSGVTQTPKHLITATGQRVTLRCSPRSGDLSVYWYQQSLDQGLQFLIQYYNGEERAKGNILERFSAQQFPDLHSELNLSSLELGDSALYFCASSVEGFSGNTIYFGEGSWLTVV.

The chain uses TRBV5-1 and TRBJ2-2; tentative D call: TRBD2 (5 bases). The CDR3 spans 16 residues. Trimming removed 4 bases at V and 3 bases at J, with 16 bases between. CDR1 is SGHRS, CDR2 YFSETQ, per germline. The CDR3 sequence: CASSRQGPRDTGELFF. The CDR3 DNA follows: TGCGCCAGCAGCAGACAAGGACCGAGGGACACCGGGGAGCTGTTTTTT. Together with reference TRBV5-1 and TRBJ2-2, the CDR3 gives the full variable domain: KAGVTQTPRYLIKTRGQQVTLSCSPISGHRSVSWYQQTPGQGLQFLFEYFSETQRNKGNFPGRFSGRQFSNSRSEMNVSTLELGDSALYLCASSRQGPRDTGELFFGEGSRLTVL.

V and J are TRBV27 and TRBJ2-1; 9 nucleotides match TRBD2. Germline V gene lookup returns CDR1 MNHEY and CDR2 SMNVEV (reference sequence). This CDR3 comprises 14 residues. The V gene end was trimmed by 6 bases and the J gene end by 6 bases; junction bases not matched to a gene: 6. The CDR3 region is CASRLAGMGNEQFF. Here the CDR3 DNA reads TGTGCCAGCAGGCTAGCGGGAATGGGCAATGAGCAGTTCTTC.

As concerns this clone: A much larger clone lies one base from this, so it may be a read error. The J gene is TRBJ2-7, the V gene TRBV27, with a possible D match to TRBD1 (6 bases). The CDR3 totals 14 residues. Germline V gene lookup returns CDR1 MNHEY and CDR2 SMNVEV (reference sequence). Trimming pared 3 bases from V and 0 bases from J, leaving 9 bases between. The CDR3 DNA reads as TGTGCCAGCAGTTTCCGGGACACCTCCTACGAGCAGTACTTC. It is translated as CASSFRDTSYEQYF.

A note on this clone: In the same sample, other DNA sequences code for this CDR3. V and J are TRBV11-3 and TRBJ2-3, with D unresolved. V lost 5 bases and J 3 bases, leaving 12 bases between the germline ends. The CDR3 sequence is 14 residues long. Germline V gene data show CDR1 as SGHNT and CDR2 as YENEEA. CDR3: CASSPGGSTDTQYF. The CDR3 DNA follows: TGTGCCAGCAGCCCTGGCGGTTCGACAGATACGCAGTATTTT.

The gene calls are TRBV30 and TRBJ1-2; D uncertain. The CDR3 spans 14 residues. Germline-derived CDR1 and CDR2 are GTSNPN and SVGIG (reference sequence). Trimming pared 0 bases from V and 0 bases from J, leaving 8 bases between. CDR3 bases: TGTGCCTGGAGTGTGGCCATAGCTAACTATGGCTACACCTTC. Its protein is CAWSVAIANYGYTF.

The chain carries TRBV7-2 and TRBJ1-1; D may be TRBD1 (5 bases). The length of the CDR3 is 14 residues. Deletions cut 2 bases from V and 5 bases from J, with 12 bases between. Per the germline V gene, CDR1 is SGHTA and CDR2 is FQGNSA. CDR3 sequence reads: CASSLLGRRTEAFF. The CDR3 DNA reads as TGTGCCAGCAGCTTACTGGGGCGTAGGACTGAAGCTTTCTTT.

This chain joins TRBV27 and TRBJ2-3; the D is unclear. CDR1 is MNHEY, CDR2 SMNVEV, per germline (reference sequence). The CDR3 is 15 residues long. The V and J ends lost 4 bases and 0 bases respectively, with 11 bases between them. DNA for the CDR3: TGTGCCAGCAGTTCCTTGGCTCTTAGCACAGATACGCAGTATTTT. Residues: CASSSLALSTDTQYF.

The V gene is TRBV27, the J gene TRBJ2-2; no clear D gene. V dropped 7 bases and J dropped 6 bases, with 6 bases sitting between them. The CDR3 is made up of 11 amino acids. From germline, CDR1 is MNHEY and CDR2 SMNVEV (reference sequence). The CDR3 is CASTYAGELFF. DNA of the CDR3: TGTGCCAGCACATATGCCGGGGAGCTGTTTTTT.

There are a few counts of this clone. The CDR3 protein is CSAVGGEQYF. In DNA form, the CDR3 reads TGCAGTGCCGTCGGGGGCGAGCAGTACTTC. V gene TRBV20-1 combines with J gene TRBJ2-7; possibly TRBD2 for D (6 bases). The germline V gene has CDR1 DFQATT and CDR2 SNEGSKA (reference sequence). Trimming took 6 bases from V and 6 from J, leaving 9 bases between them. This CDR3 is built from 10 residues.

This clone was seen more than once but under ten times. This chain links TRBV27 with TRBJ1-2; D not certain. This CDR3 region has 15 residues. The germline V gene encodes CDR1 MNHEY and CDR2 SMNVEV (reference sequence). Between the trimmed V and J ends, which lost 5 bases and 4 bases, there was a span of 17 bases. The CDR3 reads CASSRSARELYGYTF. The CDR3 bases are TGTGCCAGCAGTCGGTCGGCAAGGGAGCTCTATGGCTACACCTTC.

The rearrangement uses TRBV25-1 and TRBJ1-1, with D perhaps TRBD1 (5 bases). Germline V CDR1 and CDR2: MGHDK, SYGVNS. The CDR3 is 15 residues long. The V and J ends lost 3 bases and 5 bases respectively, with 16 bases between them. CDR3 loop: CASSDWRGSRTEAFF. The DNA of the CDR3 is TGTGCCAGCAGTGATTGGAGGGGTAGCAGGACTGAAGCTTTCTTT.

This clone was observed once. The V gene is TRBV19, the J gene TRBJ2-1; 7 nucleotides align to TRBD2. The CDR3 spans 16 residues. Germline CDR1 LNHDA, CDR2 SQIVND (reference sequence). V lost 7 bases and J lost 3; bases outside the gene matches: 12. CDR3 coding DNA: TGTGCCAGTACGCCCACCCTAGCGGAATTCTACAATGAGCAGTTCTTC. This gives the protein CASTPTLAEFYNEQFF.

About this clone: A read error may explain this, as a much larger clone is one base away. Other DNA sequences in this sample translate to the same CDR3. The chain is built from TRBV6-5 and TRBJ2-2; 7 bases line up with TRBD1. After removal of 6 bases from V and 0 bases from J, the junction contained 4 bases not matched to a gene. Germline V gene sequence: CDR1 MNHEY, CDR2 SVGAGI. The CDR3 sequence is 15 residues long. This CDR3 is CASSRQGTNTGELFF. CDR3 sequence (DNA): TGTGCCAGCAGCCGACAGGGTACGAACACCGGGGAGCTGTTTTTT.

V is TRBV7-2 and J is TRBJ2-1; D is unresolved. With 3 bases removed from V and 10 bases from J, the gap between germline ends came to 16 bases. Germline loops: CDR1 SGHTA, CDR2 FQGNSA. CDR3 length equals 14 residues. This CDR3 is CASSFEADDREQFF. CDR3 bases: TGTGCCAGCAGCTTTGAGGCGGACGACCGAGAGCAGTTCTTC. The full variable domain, its missing parts supplied by reference TRBV7-2 and TRBJ2-1, is GAGVSQSPSNKVTEKGKDVELRCDPISGHTALYWYRQSLGQGLEFLIYFQGNSAPDKSGLPSDRFSAERTGGSVSTLTIQRTQQEDSAVYLCASSFEADDREQFFGPGTRLTVL.

This clone was seen a few times. V gene TRBV28 combines with J gene TRBJ2-3; D uncertain. CDR3 length: 14 amino acids. CDR1 MDHEN and CDR2 SYDVKM come from the germline V gene. Trimming took 4 bases from V and 1 from J, leaving 9 bases between them. This chain's CDR3 is CASSSRPGTDTQYF. Here the CDR3 DNA reads TGTGCCAGCAGTTCACGACCCGGCACAGATACGCAGTATTTT.

The chain joins TRBV6-5 to TRBJ1-1; the match to TRBD1 covers 9 bases. The germline V gene has CDR1 MNHEY and CDR2 SVGAGI. The CDR3 consists of 14 residues. V dropped 0 bases and J dropped 7; count of bases not matched to a gene: 3. CDR3 amino acids: CASSYSMGQGEAFF. The CDR3 bases are TGTGCCAGCAGTTACTCGATGGGACAGGGTGAAGCTTTCTTT.

V gene TRBV6-5 combines with J gene TRBJ2-2; D call uncertain. V was cut by 4 bases and J by 1 base, with 13 bases left in between. From germline, CDR1 is MNHEY and CDR2 SVGAGI. The length of the CDR3 is 16 residues. CDR3 bases: TGTGCCAGCAGTTTGGGCCTTCAGCTGAACACCGGGGAGCTGTTTTTT. This translates into CASSLGLQLNTGELFF.

The CDR3 reads CASSVPLSGANVLTF. The DNA of the CDR3 is TGCGCCAGCAGTGTACCCCTCTCTGGGGCCAACGTCCTGACTTTC. V gene TRBV10-2 combines with J gene TRBJ2-6; D unclear. V lost 4 bases and J lost 0, with 7 bases in between. There are 15 residues in the CDR3. Germline assignment: CDR1 WSHSY and CDR2 SAAADI.

The V gene is TRBV27, the J gene TRBJ2-5, with 9 bases that match TRBD2. The CDR3 spans 15 residues. The V gene end was trimmed by 0 bases and the J gene end by 3 bases; junction bases not matched to a gene: 2. Germline V gene lookup returns CDR1 MNHEY and CDR2 SMNVEV (reference sequence). CDR3 amino acids: CASSLSPSGKETQYF. The CDR3 nucleotides read TGTGCCAGCAGTTTATCTCCTAGCGGGAAAGAGACCCAGTACTTC.

This clone was found once. This rearrangement joins TRBV5-1 to TRBJ1-5, with D uncertain. Germline V gene data show CDR1 as SGHRS and CDR2 as YFSETQ. The V end lost 5 bases, the J end lost 4 bases, and 10 bases lay between the germline ends. This CDR3 comprises 13 residues. Here the CDR3 reads CASRDDPNQPQHF. CDR3 DNA sequence: TGCGCCAGCAGGGATGACCCAAATCAGCCCCAGCATTTT.

The chain combines TRBV6-1 with TRBJ1-5; D gene ambiguous. Trimming took off 8 bases at V and 0 bases at J, with 11 bases between the two ends. CDR3 length equals 14 residues. From germline, CDR1 is MNHNS and CDR2 SASEGT. The CDR3 DNA reads TGTGCCAGCGGGATTGCAGATAGCAATCAGCCCCAGCATTTT. Translating it yields CASGIADSNQPQHF.

The genes are TRBV19 and TRBJ2-7; 11 nucleotides agree with TRBD1. The V segment lost 2 bases and the J segment 4 bases; nucleotides outside the gene matches: 4. The germline gives CDR1 LNHDA, CDR2 SQIVND (reference sequence). The CDR3 runs to 15 residues. CDR3 sequence reads: CASSIIRDRGYEQYF. The CDR3 nucleotides are TGTGCCAGTAGTATAATTCGGGACAGGGGGTACGAGCAGTACTTC.